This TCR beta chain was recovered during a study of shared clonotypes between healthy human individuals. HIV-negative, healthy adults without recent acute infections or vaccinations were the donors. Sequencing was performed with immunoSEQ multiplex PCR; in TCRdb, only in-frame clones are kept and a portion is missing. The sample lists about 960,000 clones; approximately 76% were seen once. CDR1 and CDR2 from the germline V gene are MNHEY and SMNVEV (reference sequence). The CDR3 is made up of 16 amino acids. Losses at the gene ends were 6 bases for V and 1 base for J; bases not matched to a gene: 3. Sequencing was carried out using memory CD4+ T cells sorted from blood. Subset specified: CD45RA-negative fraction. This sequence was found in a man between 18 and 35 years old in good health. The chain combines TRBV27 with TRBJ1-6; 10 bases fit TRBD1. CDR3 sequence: CASRRTGGSYNSPLHF. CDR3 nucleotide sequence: TGTGCCAGCAGACGGACAGGGGGGTCCTATAATTCACCCCTCCACTTT.